This T cell receptor (beta chain) appears in the sequencing data of a study of molecular identifiers for immune sequencing clone quantification. Study-wide results and limits: Detectable among about a million naive cells, according to reports, was Jurkat TCR RNA spiked in from one cell.

Bulk TCR libraries were made with methods that had been previously described and with listed TCR primers. TCRdb passed the PCR reads through MiXCR, listing each CDR3 protein once. Found here are about 630,000 distinct CDR3 sequences, 25% of them singletons; the top ten hold about 0.73%. This clonotype occurred a few times. Its antigen is currently unknown. The length of the CDR3 is 14 residues. Germline assignment: CDR1 MNHEY and CDR2 SMNVEV (reference sequence). The trim removed 3 bases at V and 8 bases at J, leaving 6 bases unmatched. This receptor was taken from a human donor in good health. Some libraries in this study had Jurkat cell RNA spiked in. Sequenced material: naive CD8+ T cells from blood, with Jurkat cell RNA spiked in. Subset in this sample: FACS-sorted CD8+CD4-CCR7+CD45RA+ naive T cells. The chain uses TRBV27 and TRBJ2-2; 7 bases are shared with TRBD2. The CDR3 is CASSLAGVFGELFF. CDR3 nucleotides: TGTGCCAGCAGTTTGGCGGGGGTATTTGGGGAGCTGTTTTTT.